Below are 7 T cell receptor beta chains sequenced from a single sample in a study of vaccination effects on CD4 cells after COVID-19 (dated 2022 in TCRdb). The library was built by means of the immunoSEQ multiplex PCR assay. What TCRdb holds here is the immuneACCESS table cut down to in-frame rearrangements. Part of the clones is not present; checked against another copy, under half of the missing clones reflect an unresolved V gene, and the others are unexplained. The sample table lists around 22,000 clones, around 70% of them with a count of one. Together, the top ten hold roughly 10% of the sample. These receptors have no identified antigens. To identify antigen-specific CD4+ T cell clonotypes by their expansion, the ViraFEST assay first stimulated PBMC with viral peptide pools and then applied TCR sequencing. After less than eleven days of culture, CD4+ T cells were isolated with the EasySep CD4+ T cell isolation kit. Each participant received two doses of an mRNA SARS-CoV-2 vaccine, either BNT162b2 or mRNA-1273.

This specimen was CD4+ T cells from PBMCs cultured with HCoV-NL63 spike peptides, taken after COVID-19 vaccination. Explained via the paper, the cell subset or site label denotes: HCoV-NL63 spike overlapping peptide pool stimulation. The receptors derive from a human donor who received a COVID-19 vaccine.

The CDR3 nucleotides read TGTGCCACCAGTGACCGGGACGCTGTGGAGACCCAGTACTTC. This sequence encodes CATSDRDAVETQYF. J is TRBJ2-5 and V is TRBV24-1; D is tentatively TRBD1 or TRBD2 (5 bases each). The CDR3 consists of 14 residues. Germline V gene data show CDR1 as KGHDR and CDR2 as SFDVKD. Trimming cost V 4 bases and J 5 bases, with 13 bases left between them.

This clone appeared a single time. V and J are TRBV11-2 and TRBJ1-2, with TRBD1 identical over 9 bases. Germline-derived CDR1 and CDR2 are SGHAT and FQNNGV. Trimming cost V 6 bases and J 3 bases; bases outside gene matches: 8. The CDR3 runs to 15 residues. The CDR3 coding sequence is TGTGCCAGCAGTCATCCGGGACAGGGAGACTATGGCTACACCTTC. It is translated as CASSHPGQGDYGYTF.

The V gene is TRBV18, the J gene TRBJ1-1, with 7 bases lining up with TRBD1. V trimming: 6 bases; J trimming: 4 bases; junction bases outside the gene matches: 8. Germline V gives CDR1 KGHSH, CDR2 LQKENI. This CDR3 comprises 14 residues. CDR3 sequence: CASSATGAITEAFF. The CDR3 nucleotides read TGTGCCAGCTCCGCAACAGGGGCCATCACTGAAGCTTTCTTT.

The genes are TRBV5-1 and TRBJ2-5, with TRBD2 matching over 8 bases. The germline gives CDR1 SGHRS, CDR2 YFSETQ. The CDR3 sequence is 14 residues long. The J segment lost 2 bases and the V segment lost 7 bases, leaving 7 bases of the junction unmatched. CDR3 DNA sequence: TGCGCCAGCTCCCCCGGGAGGGATCAAGAGACCCAGTACTTC. Its protein product is CASSPGRDQETQYF.

This chain links TRBV12-3 or TRBV12-4 with TRBJ2-3, with D unclear. There are 13 residues in the CDR3. V was pared by 7 bases and J by 8 bases, with 16 bases between. The CDR3 loop reads CASTLQEFGTQYF. CDR3 nucleotide sequence: TGTGCCAGCACCCTGCAGGAATTCGGTACGCAGTATTTT.

The J gene is TRBJ1-2, the V gene TRBV7-2, with D maybe TRBD1 (6 bases). The CDR3 has 13 residues. Germline V gives CDR1 SGHTA, CDR2 FQGNSA. The ends were cut back, 1 base at V and 7 bases at J, with 10 bases in the middle. In nucleotides, the CDR3 is TGTGCCAGCAGCTTAGACAGGGTATCTGGCTACACCTTC. Its translation is CASSLDRVSGYTF.

V gene TRBV6-5 combines with J gene TRBJ1-5; 7 nucleotides align to TRBD1. This CDR3 is built from 12 residues. V was pared by 7 bases and J by 7 bases, with 4 bases of the junction left unmatched. Looked up from germline, CDR1 is MNHEY and CDR2 is SVGAGI. The CDR3 DNA reads as TGTGCCAGCAATCAACAGGGGCAGCCCCAGCATTTT. This gives the protein CASNQQGQPQHF.